What follows are 10 T cell receptor beta chains derived from one specimen sequenced in a study of T cell responses to AZD1222 COVID-19 vaccine. Sequenced by immunoSEQ multiplex PCR; TCRdb stores in-frame clones only, minus some. The sample has more than 150,000 clones; about 85% are singletons. Sequenced material: peripheral blood, taken after recovery from COVID-19. The receptors stem from an adult who had recovered from COVID-19.

J is TRBJ2-1 and V is TRBV18, with D tentatively TRBD1 or TRBD2 (5 bases each). This CDR3 is 14 amino acids long. Germline-derived CDR1 and CDR2 are KGHSH and LQKENI. The V end was cut by 10 bases, the J end by 8 bases, with 21 bases between. The CDR3 DNA reads as TGTGCCACCCACGGGGCAGGGAGTGTCGATGAGCAGTTCTTC. Protein: CATHGAGSVDEQFF.

The table lists this clone with a count of one. This sequence joins TRBV5-1 and TRBJ1-1; 11 nucleotides align to TRBD1. V gave up 4 bases and J gave up 1 base; unmatched junction bases: 9. The CDR3 has 17 residues. CDR1 and CDR2 (germline): SGHRS, YFSETQ. The CDR3 region has the DNA TGCGCCAGCAGCACAACTGGACAGGGGGCGGCGAACACTGAAGCTTTCTTT. Amino acid sequence: CASSTTGQGAANTEAFF. Full variable domain (remainder filled in from reference TRBV5-1 and TRBJ1-1): KAGVTQTPRYLIKTRGQQVTLSCSPISGHRSVSWYQQTPGQGLQFLFEYFSETQRNKGNFPGRFSGRQFSNSRSEMNVSTLELGDSALYLCASSTTGQGAANTEAFFGQGTRLTVV.

The chain couples TRBV5-4 to TRBJ1-2; a weak D match, TRBD1 (5 bases). Between the trimmed V and J ends, which lost 4 bases and 8 bases, there was a span of 21 bases. Germline lookup yields CDR1 SGHNT and CDR2 YYREEE (reference sequence). CDR3 length: 15 amino acids. The CDR3: CASSRGGEISYGYTF. The CDR3 DNA reads TGTGCCAGCAGCCGCGGAGGGGAAATATCCTACGGCTACACCTTC. Variable domain in full (rest from reference TRBV5-4 and TRBJ1-2): ETGVTQSPTHLIKTRGQQVTLRCSSQSGHNTVSWYQQALGQGPQFIFQYYREEENGRGNFPPRFSGLQFPNYSSELNVNALELDDSALYLCASSRGGEISYGYTFGSGTRLTVV.

This clone was detected once. The gene calls are TRBV10-3 and TRBJ1-5; D gene uncertain. This CDR3 comprises 14 residues. Deletions cut 6 bases from V and 2 bases from J, with 11 bases between. Germline assignment: CDR1 ENHRY and CDR2 SYGVKD. CDR3 sequence (DNA): TGTGCCATCAGCGACAATGGCGGCAATCAGCCCCAGCATTTT. This codes for CAISDNGGNQPQHF.

This clone is a singleton in its sample. The genes are TRBV29-1 and TRBJ1-2; 11 positions agree with TRBD1. V shed 6 bases and J 2 bases; nucleotides not matched to a gene: 5. CDR3 size: 14 residues. Germline CDR1 SQVTM, CDR2 ANQGSEA. The CDR3: CSVHGDRGNYGYTF. In nucleotides, the CDR3 is TGCAGCGTCCATGGGGACAGGGGGAACTATGGCTACACCTTC.

The chain is built from TRBV19 and TRBJ2-3, with D possibly being TRBD2 (5 bases). This CDR3 has 13 amino acids. V lost 2 bases, J lost 5 bases, and 8 bases lay in between. The V gene's germline CDR1 is LNHDA and CDR2 SQIVND (reference sequence). CDR3 protein: CASSISGGDTQYF. For the CDR3, the DNA is TGTGCCAGTAGTATAAGCGGAGGAGATACGCAGTATTTT.

The chain recombines TRBV5-6 with TRBJ1-1; possible D gene TRBD1, 5 bases. V lost 2 bases and J 6 bases, leaving 14 bases between the germline ends. CDR1 is SGHDT and CDR2 is YYEEEE in the germline V gene. The CDR3 loop spans 14 amino acids. The DNA for the CDR3 is TGTGCCAGCAGCTTAACGTTGGGGGTATCTGAAGCTTTCTTT. It yields the protein CASSLTLGVSEAFF.

V usage is TRBV5-1 and J usage is TRBJ2-1; no clear D gene. The CDR3 totals 13 residues. V shed 5 bases and J shed 9 bases, with 15 bases lying between them. In germline, CDR1 is SGHRS, CDR2 YFSETQ. The CDR3 reads CASSSSIRGEQFF. Here the CDR3 DNA reads TGCGCCAGCAGTAGCAGCATTCGAGGTGAGCAGTTCTTC.

The chain carries TRBV2 and TRBJ1-4, with no clear D. With 8 bases removed from V and 8 bases from J, the gap between germline ends came to 9 bases. The CDR3 extends over 11 amino acids. Per germline, CDR1 SNHLY and CDR2 FYNNEI. In DNA form, the CDR3 reads TGTGCCAGCCGGTCGGGGGAAAAACTGTTTTTT. Amino acid sequence: CASRSGEKLFF.

V usage is TRBV7-9 and J usage is TRBJ2-7; D not certain. The CDR3 is made up of 12 amino acids. Trimming took off 7 bases at V and 0 bases at J, with 7 bases between the two ends. CDR1 SEHNR and CDR2 FQNEAQ come from the germline V gene (reference sequence). The CDR3 DNA reads as TGTGCCAGCACGATGTCCTCCTACGAGCAGTACTTC. As protein: CASTMSSYEQYF.